Presented here are 21 T cell receptor beta chains from one specimen sequenced in a study of cytomegalovirus exposure and HLA in healthy donors. Researchers ran the PCR with 60 Vbeta and 13 Jbeta primers. Data came from immunoSEQ multiplex PCR; TCRdb stores just in-frame clones and leaves some out. Its table records 180,000 or so clones. The specimen was PBMCs. The receptors shown here come from a woman aged 18 to 35 in good health and CMV-seropositive.

The gene calls are TRBV5-1 and TRBJ1-3; D is ambiguous. Germline values: CDR1 SGHRS, CDR2 YFSETQ. This CDR3 has 15 residues. V was pared by 4 bases and J by 4 bases, with 15 bases between. CDR3 protein: CASSIIPGGGNTIYF. Written as DNA, the CDR3 is TGCGCCAGCAGCATTATACCGGGAGGAGGAAACACCATATATTTT.

CDR3 amino acids: CASSPRGRGSTDTQYF. CDR3 nucleotide sequence: TGTGCCAGCAGCCCCCGCGGCAGGGGGAGCACAGATACGCAGTATTTT. The chain employs TRBV11-2 and TRBJ2-3; 7 bases line up with TRBD1. This CDR3 has 16 amino acids. Trimming at V came to 5 bases and at J to 0 bases, leaving 8 bases not matched to a gene. Germline V CDR1 and CDR2: SGHAT, FQNNGV. Looking up the rest from reference TRBV11-2 and TRBJ2-3 gives the full variable domain: EAGVAQSPRYKIIEKRQSVAFWCNPISGHATLYWYQQILGQGPKLLIQFQNNGVVDDSQLPKDRFSAERLKGVDSTLKIQPAKLEDSAVYLCASSPRGRGSTDTQYFGPGTRLTVL.

This CDR3 is CASSPLGLAEYNEQFF. The CDR3 bases are TGTGCCAGCAGCCCCCTGGGACTAGCGGAATACAATGAGCAGTTCTTC. This chain uses TRBV9 with TRBJ2-1; TRBD2 matches at 11 bases. CDR3 length: 16 residues. Germline loops: CDR1 SGDLS, CDR2 YYNGEE. The V gene end was trimmed by 4 bases and the J gene end by 4 bases; junction bases not matched to a gene: 7.

Of note for this clone: The germline gene is not matched at one end of the junction; a read error may be the cause. V gene TRBV15 combines with J gene TRBJ1-2; D unclear. Germline V gene sequence: CDR1 LNHNV, CDR2 YYDKDF (reference sequence). This CDR3 comprises 14 residues. This CDR3 reads CATSRDGKNYDYTF. As DNA, the CDR3 is TGTGCCACCAGCAGAGACGGGAAAAACTATGACTACACCTTC. The full variable domain, in which reference TRBV15 and TRBJ1-2 provide the parts outside the CDR3, is DAMVIQNPRYQVTQFGKPVTLSCSQTLNHNVMYWYQQKSSQAPKLLFHYYDKDFNNEADTPDNFQSRRPNTSFCFLDIRSPGLGDTAMYLCATSRDGKNYDYTFGSGTRLTVV.

The chain is built from TRBV4-1 and TRBJ1-3, with D uncertain. The V end lost 1 base, the J end lost 11 bases, and 12 bases lay between the germline ends. The CDR3 runs to 13 residues. Germline lookup yields CDR1 MGHRA and CDR2 YSYEKL. The CDR3 DNA follows: TGCGCCAGCAGCCAAGGCCCCTCGAGTCCCATATATTTT. It codes for CASSQGPSSPIYF.

This chain uses TRBV7-8 with TRBJ1-4; 7 nucleotides match TRBD1. V trimming: 5 bases; J trimming: 1 base; junction bases outside the gene matches: 4. Germline CDR1 and CDR2: SGHVS and FQNEAQ. The CDR3 consists of 15 residues. The CDR3 DNA is TGTGCCAGCAGCAAGCGGACAGGAACTAATGAAAAACTGTTTTTT. Residues: CASSKRTGTNEKLFF.

This chain connects TRBV13 to TRBJ2-7; 8 positions agree with TRBD1. V shed 1 base and J 4 bases; nucleotides not matched to a gene: 9. The germline V gene encodes CDR1 PRHDT and CDR2 FYEKMQ (reference sequence). This CDR3 has 16 residues. The CDR3: CASSLVRHRGDYEQYF. CDR3 nucleotide sequence: TGTGCCAGCAGCTTAGTCCGACACAGGGGGGATTACGAGCAGTACTTC.

The rearrangement links TRBV10-1 to TRBJ1-1, with a tentative D call TRBD1 (6 bases). Per germline, CDR1 WNHNN and CDR2 SYGVQD (reference sequence). Trimming left V 8 bases short and J 0 bases short, with 10 bases between. CDR3 length equals 13 residues. The CDR3 DNA reads TGCGCCAGCCAGGACAGCTTGAACACTGAAGCTTTCTTT. Translated: CASQDSLNTEAFF.

The chain employs TRBV9 and TRBJ1-5; D remains ambiguous. The CDR3 extends over 14 amino acids. The V gene's germline CDR1 is SGDLS and CDR2 YYNGEE. V lost 0 bases and J lost 6, with 10 bases in between. CDR3 sequence: CASSVGAGLQPQHF. The CDR3 DNA follows: TGTGCCAGCAGCGTAGGGGCAGGACTTCAGCCCCAGCATTTT.

The rearrangement joins TRBV7-2 to TRBJ1-1; 12 bases fit TRBD1. CDR1 is SGHTA, CDR2 FQGNSA, per germline. This CDR3 is built from 16 residues. V trimming: 4 bases; J trimming: 1 base; junction bases outside the gene matches: 4. The CDR3: CASSWDRGRGNTEAFF. DNA of the CDR3: TGTGCCAGCAGCTGGGACAGGGGGCGCGGGAACACTGAAGCTTTCTTT.

The rearrangement joins TRBV6-1 to TRBJ2-1; D remains unclear. The CDR3 loop spans 13 amino acids. V lost 10 bases, J lost 2 bases, and 12 bases lay in between. CDR1 is MNHNS and CDR2 is SASEGT in the germline V gene. DNA for the CDR3: TGTGCCACCTCTCCTGGGCCCTACAATGAGCAGTTCTTC. Its protein product is CATSPGPYNEQFF.

V is TRBV28 and J is TRBJ2-7; 7 positions match TRBD2. The trim removed 3 bases at V and 2 bases at J, leaving 7 bases unmatched. Germline assignment: CDR1 MDHEN and CDR2 SYDVKM. This CDR3 is built from 15 residues. DNA for the CDR3: TGTGCCAGCAGTTTCGTAGGTGGGACTACCTACGAGCAGTACTTC. This translates into CASSFVGGTTYEQYF.

Here the CDR3 reads CASRKGPVQAGSTGELFF. Written as DNA, the CDR3 is TGTGCCAGTAGAAAGGGGCCGGTCCAAGCGGGAAGCACCGGGGAGCTGTTTTTT. This sequence joins TRBV19 and TRBJ2-2; 7 positions agree with TRBD2. After removal of 6 bases from V and 4 bases from J, the junction contained 17 bases not matched to a gene. The V gene's germline CDR1 is LNHDA and CDR2 SQIVND (reference sequence). This CDR3 comprises 18 residues.

The chain has TRBV19 and TRBJ1-2; D may be TRBD1 (6 bases). V shed 3 bases and J shed 2 bases, with 10 bases lying between them. CDR3 length equals 14 residues. The V gene's germline CDR1 is LNHDA and CDR2 SQIVND (reference sequence). CDR3 DNA: TGTGCCAGTAGTATCGGACAGAGCAACTATGGCTACACCTTC. This encodes CASSIGQSNYGYTF.

The chain joins TRBV5-1 to TRBJ2-1; 10 bases align to TRBD2. Trimming at V came to 7 bases and at J to 7 bases, leaving 14 bases not matched to a gene. The CDR3 runs to 16 residues. Germline CDR1 reads SGHRS; CDR2 reads YFSETQ. CDR3: CASGPLVAGGLNEQFF. Written as DNA, the CDR3 is TGCGCCAGCGGGCCGTTAGTAGCGGGGGGCCTGAATGAGCAGTTCTTC.

V is TRBV5-6 and J is TRBJ2-7; 8 bases agree with TRBD2. Trimming removed 0 bases from V and 3 bases from J; junction bases left unmatched: 5. CDR1 SGHDT and CDR2 YYEEEE come from the germline V gene. The CDR3 spans 15 residues. The CDR3 region is CASSLVGTRGYEQYF. The CDR3 nucleotides are TGTGCCAGCAGCTTGGTCGGGACTAGGGGCTACGAGCAGTACTTC.

V is TRBV5-1 and J is TRBJ2-3; a possible D gene is TRBD1 (6 bases). V was pared by 2 bases and J by 0 bases, with 10 bases between. The CDR3 has 15 amino acids. Germline CDR1 reads SGHRS; CDR2 reads YFSETQ. Here the CDR3 DNA reads TGCGCCAGCAGCTTTGGGGGCTCTAGCACAGATACGCAGTATTTT. Its protein product is CASSFGGSSTDTQYF.

The chain joins TRBV5-6 to TRBJ2-7; D not resolved. From germline, CDR1 is SGHDT and CDR2 YYEEEE. V was shortened by 3 bases and J by 0 bases, with 7 bases between the two germline ends. This CDR3 is 13 amino acids long. CDR3 sequence (DNA): TGTGCCAGCAGCTCCCCCCTCTCCTACGAGCAGTACTTC. It encodes CASSSPLSYEQYF. The full variable domain, in which reference TRBV5-6 and TRBJ2-7 provide the parts outside the CDR3, is DAGVTQSPTHLIKTRGQQVTLRCSPKSGHDTVSWYQQALGQGPQFIFQYYEEEERQRGNFPDRFSGHQFPNYSSELNVNALLLGDSALYLCASSSPLSYEQYFGPGTRLTVT.

V usage is TRBV10-2 and J usage is TRBJ2-7, with 7 bases aligning to TRBD1. Unmatched junction bases numbered 9, after V lost 10 bases and J lost 0 bases. The CDR3 spans 14 residues. Germline V CDR1 and CDR2: WSHSY, SAAADI. The CDR3 here is CATIGTDVSYEQYF. The CDR3 DNA sequence: TGCGCCACGATAGGGACAGACGTCTCCTACGAGCAGTACTTC.

The genes are TRBV5-4 and TRBJ2-7; TRBD2 agrees at 13 bases. The germline V gene encodes CDR1 SGHNT and CDR2 YYREEE (reference sequence). Trimming cost V 5 bases and J 2 bases; bases outside gene matches: 4. The CDR3 contains 15 residues. In DNA, the CDR3 is TGTGCCAGCAGGTCGGGACTAGCGGGGACCTACGAGCAGTACTTC. Encoded protein: CASRSGLAGTYEQYF. Drawing the rest from reference TRBV5-4 and TRBJ2-7, the complete variable domain is ETGVTQSPTHLIKTRGQQVTLRCSSQSGHNTVSWYQQALGQGPQFIFQYYREEENGRGNFPPRFSGLQFPNYSSELNVNALELDDSALYLCASRSGLAGTYEQYFGPGTRLTVT.

The J gene is TRBJ2-2, the V gene TRBV11-2, with D uncertain. This CDR3 is built from 15 residues. The germline V gene has CDR1 SGHAT and CDR2 FQNNGV. V lost 0 bases and J 0 bases, leaving 5 bases between the germline ends. CDR3 DNA: TGTGCCAGCAGCTTAGACCTAGCGAACACCGGGGAGCTGTTTTTT. It yields the protein CASSLDLANTGELFF.